This entry lists 26 T cell receptor beta chains sequenced from one sample in a study of shared clonotypes between healthy human individuals. Libraries were prepared by immunoSEQ multiplex PCR; TCRdb keeps only in-frame clonotypes and omits some of them. The data contain 90,000 to 150,000 clones, around 65% of them seen just once; the ten biggest clones take up over 20%. Sequenced: memory CD8+ T cells sorted from blood. Noted subset: CD45RO+ cells pooled with CCR7-negative TemRA cells. These receptors were obtained from a woman under 40 in good health.

This clone was seen just once. The chain employs TRBV21-1 and TRBJ2-7; the D call of TRBD1 is as the table states it, not checked on the DNA. TRBV21-1 is listed as a pseudogene. The CDR3 has 15 amino acids. The CDR3 nucleotides are TGTGCCAGCAGCATTACCGGGACAGACCCCTACGAGCAGTACTTC. Its protein product is CASSITGTDPYEQYF.

The V call is TRBV5-6, the J call TRBJ2-7, with TRBD2 matching 10 bases. Germline assignment: CDR1 SGHDT and CDR2 YYEEEE. The CDR3 totals 18 residues. J was trimmed by 0 bases and V by 2 bases; bases with no gene match: 11. The CDR3 loop is CASSLRSSGSPRSYEQYF. The DNA of the CDR3 is TGTGCCAGCAGCTTACGATCTAGCGGGAGCCCACGCTCCTACGAGCAGTACTTC.

This clone was observed a single time. The J gene is TRBJ2-2, the V gene TRBV11-2; perhaps TRBD2 as D (6 bases). The germline V and J ends were trimmed by 7 bases and 6 bases, with 27 bases remaining between them. Per the germline V gene, CDR1 is SGHAT and CDR2 is FQNNGV. The CDR3 sequence is 18 residues long. This CDR3 reads CASTPARGGIGGPGELFF. CDR3 in DNA: TGTGCCAGCACCCCGGCTCGGGGTGGTATCGGGGGTCCCGGGGAGCTGTTTTTT. Looking up the rest from reference TRBV11-2 and TRBJ2-2 gives the full variable domain: EAGVAQSPRYKIIEKRQSVAFWCNPISGHATLYWYQQILGQGPKLLIQFQNNGVVDDSQLPKDRFSAERLKGVDSTLKIQPAKLEDSAVYLCASTPARGGIGGPGELFFGEGSRLTVL.

The chain combines TRBV19 with TRBJ1-1; D uncertain. Trimming pared 2 bases from V and 1 base from J, leaving 8 bases between. This CDR3 contains 14 residues. Germline loops: CDR1 LNHDA, CDR2 SQIVND (reference sequence). This CDR3 reads CASSISGRNTEAFF. The DNA for the CDR3 is TGTGCCAGTAGTATATCGGGTAGGAACACTGAAGCTTTCTTT.

A few counts support this clone. CDR3 nucleotide sequence: TGTGCCAGCAGACTCATGGGGGGCAATCAGCCCCAGCATTTT. It yields the protein CASRLMGGNQPQHF. The V call is TRBV27, the J call TRBJ1-5; D perhaps matches TRBD1 (5 bases). Trimming took off 6 bases at V and 2 bases at J, with 11 bases between the two ends. Looked up from germline, CDR1 is MNHEY and CDR2 is SMNVEV (reference sequence). The CDR3 is 14 residues long.

This clone was seen ten or more times. This chain uses TRBV27 with TRBJ2-1; no reliable D call. The germline gives CDR1 MNHEY, CDR2 SMNVEV (reference sequence). Trimming took 8 bases from V and 5 from J, leaving 16 bases between them. The CDR3 length is 14 residues. DNA for the CDR3: TGTGCCAGCGGGATTCGAGGATTCCACAATGAGCAGTTCTTC. Its protein product is CASGIRGFHNEQFF.

This clone appeared once. The CDR3 DNA reads as TGTGCCAGCAGTGAAGCGGGCAGGCGGAACACTGAAGCTTTCTTT. It specifies CASSEAGRRNTEAFF. This sequence joins TRBV2 and TRBJ1-1; D gene uncertain. The V end lost 0 bases, the J end lost 1 base, and 9 bases lay between the germline ends. Germline V gives CDR1 SNHLY, CDR2 FYNNEI. The CDR3 has 15 amino acids. Based on the CDR3 plus reference TRBV2 and TRBJ1-1, the full variable domain is EPEVTQTPSHQVTQMGQEVILRCVPISNHLYFYWYRQILGQKVEFLVSFYNNEISEKSEIFDDQFSVERPDGSNFTLKIRSTKLEDSAMYFCASSEAGRRNTEAFFGQGTRLTVV.

The V and J genes are TRBV7-9 and TRBJ2-7; perhaps TRBD2 as D (6 bases). The germline CDR1 and CDR2 sequences are SEHNR and FQNEAQ (reference sequence). The CDR3 is 14 amino acids. V lost 5 bases and J lost 12, with 23 bases in between. This chain's CDR3 is CASSPPTDTRGGYF. The CDR3, as DNA: TGTGCCAGCAGCCCGCCTACCGATACTCGGGGAGGGTACTTC. Using reference TRBV7-9 and TRBJ2-7 for the parts outside the CDR3, the full variable domain is DTGVSQNPRHKITKRGQNVTFRCDPISEHNRLYWYRQTLGQGPEFLTYFQNEAQLEKSRLLSDRFSAERPKGSFSTLEIQRTEQGDSAMYLCASSPPTDTRGGYFGPGTRLTVT.

This clone has a single count. V usage is TRBV28 and J usage is TRBJ2-7, with 10 bases that match TRBD2. Germline V lookup: CDR1 MDHEN, CDR2 SYDVKM. The V and J ends lost 7 bases and 4 bases, in that order; junction bases with no gene match: 7. The CDR3 sequence is 14 residues long. The CDR3 bases are TGTGCCAGCACCGGGTCTAGCGGGAGTTACGAGCAGTACTTC. Its translation: CASTGSSGSYEQYF.

The chain links TRBV7-6 to TRBJ1-1, with D uncertain. V was cut by 3 bases and J by 4 bases, with 3 bases left in between. This CDR3 contains 11 residues. Per germline, CDR1 SGHVS and CDR2 FNYEAQ. The chain's CDR3 is CASSLGTEAFF. CDR3 in DNA: TGTGCCAGCAGCTTGGGCACTGAAGCTTTCTTT.

The V and J genes are TRBV6-6 and TRBJ1-5; D is unresolved. Looked up from germline, CDR1 is MNHNY and CDR2 is SVGAGI (reference sequence). The CDR3 is 15 amino acids. Deletions cut 8 bases from V and 0 bases from J, with 14 bases between. The CDR3 DNA is TGTGCCAGCTGCCAGACCGTTTATAGCAATCAGCCCCAGCATTTT. This gives the protein CASCQTVYSNQPQHF.

V gene TRBV6-6 combines with J gene TRBJ1-1; possible D gene TRBD1, 5 bases. Germline loops: CDR1 MNHNY, CDR2 SVGAGI (reference sequence). Trimming left V 5 bases short and J 0 bases short, with 7 bases between. This CDR3 has 13 residues. The CDR3: CASSPGMNTEAFF. CDR3 nucleotides: TGTGCCAGCAGTCCAGGGATGAACACTGAAGCTTTCTTT.

This clone was counted a few times. The chain carries TRBV29-1 and TRBJ2-7; 9 nucleotides line up with TRBD2. This CDR3 is 14 amino acids long. CDR1 SQVTM and CDR2 ANQGSEA come from the germline V gene. V trimming: 4 bases; J trimming: 0 bases; junction bases outside the gene matches: 4. CDR3 nucleotide sequence: TGCAGCGTTGTTCCGCGGGAGGGCTCCTACGAGCAGTACTTC. Protein sequence: CSVVPREGSYEQYF.

This clone was counted a few times. The chain employs TRBV25-1 and TRBJ2-5; D is unclear. TRBJ2-7 matches the DNA end more closely, so the J call is doubtful. The CDR3 is made up of 11 amino acids. The germline gives CDR1 MGHDK, CDR2 SYGVNS. The CDR3 nucleotides are TGTGCCAGCAGTCCCTCCTACGAGCAGTACTTC. It translates to CASSPSYEQYF.

V usage is TRBV27 and J usage is TRBJ2-7; 9 bases fit TRBD1. CDR3 length: 16 amino acids. The V gene end was trimmed by 3 bases and the J gene end by 3 bases; junction bases not matched to a gene: 9. Germline V CDR1 and CDR2: MNHEY, SMNVEV (reference sequence). The CDR3 region is CASSLGMGTGNYEQYF. The CDR3 coding sequence is TGTGCCAGCAGTTTGGGGATGGGGACAGGGAACTACGAGCAGTACTTC.

The gene calls are TRBV4-1 and TRBJ1-1; TRBD1 agrees at 7 bases. V trimming: 3 bases; J trimming: 3 bases; junction bases outside the gene matches: 7. The CDR3 runs 15 residues. Germline assignment: CDR1 MGHRA and CDR2 YSYEKL. Written as DNA, the CDR3 is TGCGCCAGCAGCCATTCAGGGGGGGCCGACACTGAAGCTTTCTTT. It specifies CASSHSGGADTEAFF.

This clone appeared once. The CDR3 loop is CASSPGTPFEQYF. CDR3 DNA sequence: TGTGCCAGCAGCCCCGGGACACCCTTTGAGCAGTACTTC. This chain uses TRBV6-5 with TRBJ2-7; the D gene is possibly TRBD1 (6 bases). Germline loops: CDR1 MNHEY, CDR2 SVGAGI. The CDR3 has 13 residues. Trimming removed 6 bases from V and 7 bases from J, with 16 bases in between.

The rearrangement links TRBV2 to TRBJ1-5, with TRBD1 matching over 9 bases. CDR1 and CDR2 from the germline V gene are SNHLY and FYNNEI. The V gene end was trimmed by 5 bases and the J gene end by 0 bases; junction bases not matched to a gene: 8. The CDR3 loop spans 17 amino acids. This chain's CDR3 is CASSRDRAPYSNQPQHF. The CDR3 DNA follows: TGTGCCAGCAGTAGGGACAGGGCCCCGTATAGCAATCAGCCCCAGCATTTT.

The chain employs TRBV28 and TRBJ1-1; D gene unclear. The CDR3 runs to 13 residues. V shed 6 bases and J shed 5 bases, with 13 bases lying between them. Per the germline V gene, CDR1 is MDHEN and CDR2 is SYDVKM. The CDR3 loop reads CASRLFGLTEAFF. The CDR3 nucleotides read TGTGCCAGCAGGCTCTTCGGGTTAACTGAAGCTTTCTTT.

The chain employs TRBV28 and TRBJ2-2; D is possibly TRBD2 (6 bases). Trimming removed 11 bases at V and 2 bases at J, with 18 bases between. CDR1 and CDR2 from the germline V gene are MDHEN and SYDVKM. The CDR3 totals 15 residues. This CDR3 is CAGSDSSVNTGELFF. In DNA, the CDR3 is TGTGCCGGGTCCGATTCTAGCGTAAACACCGGGGAGCTGTTTTTT. The full variable domain, completed using reference TRBV28 and TRBJ2-2, is DVKVTQSSRYLVKRTGEKVFLECVQDMDHENMFWYRQDPGLGLRLIYFSYDVKMKEKGDIPEGYSVSREKKERFSLILESASTNQTSMYLCAGSDSSVNTGELFFGEGSRLTVL.

The chain combines TRBV11-2 with TRBJ2-2; 12 positions agree with TRBD1. This CDR3 spans 18 amino acids. The germline V gene encodes CDR1 SGHAT and CDR2 FQNNGV. J was trimmed by 1 base and V by 5 bases; bases with no gene match: 8. CDR3 nucleotide sequence: TGTGCCAGCAGCCTAACCCGGGACAGGGGGCGGAACACCGGGGAGCTGTTTTTT. Amino acids: CASSLTRDRGRNTGELFF.

V gene TRBV5-1 combines with J gene TRBJ1-1; D not certain. CDR1 and CDR2 from the germline V gene are SGHRS and YFSETQ. This CDR3 spans 16 amino acids. With 4 bases removed from V and 0 bases from J, the gap between germline ends came to 16 bases. Written as DNA, the CDR3 is TGCGCCAGCAGCCCCCTGCTTATCGGACTGAACACTGAAGCTTTCTTT. Its translation is CASSPLLIGLNTEAFF.

CDR3 nucleotide sequence: TGTGCCAGCAGTGAATTCCAGCCCCAGCATTTT. It is translated as CASSEFQPQHF. The J gene is TRBJ1-5, the V gene TRBV6-1; D uncertain. Trimming removed 2 bases at V and 7 bases at J, with 3 bases between. This CDR3 is 11 amino acids long. CDR1 is MNHNS, CDR2 SASEGT, per germline.

The CDR3: CASSRVGTGAFF. Here the CDR3 DNA reads TGCGCCAGCAGCCGAGTTGGGACAGGGGCTTTCTTT. V and J are TRBV5-1 and TRBJ1-1; TRBD1 agrees at 9 bases. V trimming: 4 bases; J trimming: 11 bases; junction bases outside the gene matches: 6. CDR3 length equals 12 residues. Per germline, CDR1 SGHRS and CDR2 YFSETQ.

The V gene is TRBV6-1, the J gene TRBJ2-7; D call uncertain. This CDR3 is 14 amino acids long. Deletions cut 3 bases from V and 3 bases from J, with 12 bases between. From germline, CDR1 is MNHNS and CDR2 SASEGT. CDR3 in amino acids: CASSERRMFYEQYF. The CDR3 coding sequence is TGTGCCAGCAGTGAGCGGCGGATGTTCTACGAGCAGTACTTC.

Details on this clone: Given a much more abundant clone one base away, this may be a read error. Within the sample, other DNA sequences also encode this same CDR3. The chain links TRBV29-1 to TRBJ2-5; D ambiguous. Germline CDR1 is SQVTM and CDR2 is ANQGSEA. The V and J ends lost 2 bases and 4 bases respectively, with 11 bases between them. This CDR3 comprises 13 residues. The CDR3 DNA reads as TGCAGCGTTGAATATCGGTCCGGAGAGACCCAGTACTTC. Translated, it gives CSVEYRSGETQYF.